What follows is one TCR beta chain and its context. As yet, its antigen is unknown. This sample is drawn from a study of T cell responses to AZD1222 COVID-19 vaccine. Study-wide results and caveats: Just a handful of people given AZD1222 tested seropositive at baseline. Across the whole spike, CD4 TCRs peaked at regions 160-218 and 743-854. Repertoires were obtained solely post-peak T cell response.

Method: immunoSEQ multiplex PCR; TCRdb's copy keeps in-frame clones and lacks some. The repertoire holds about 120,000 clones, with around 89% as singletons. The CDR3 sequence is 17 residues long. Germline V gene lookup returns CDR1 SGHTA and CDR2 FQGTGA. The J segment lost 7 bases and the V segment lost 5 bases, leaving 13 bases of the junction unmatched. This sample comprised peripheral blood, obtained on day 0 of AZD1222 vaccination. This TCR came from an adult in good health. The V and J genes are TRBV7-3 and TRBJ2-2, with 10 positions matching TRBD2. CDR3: CASSPLAGGWENGELFF. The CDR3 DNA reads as TGTGCCAGCAGCCCATTAGCGGGAGGATGGGAAAACGGGGAGCTGTTTTTT.